This T cell receptor beta chain was captured by sequencing in a study of read filtering for tumor transcriptome and immune sequencing. About the research overall: The cohort had some 16 men and roughly 13 women aged about 40 to 90, mean around 63 years.

This library used around 400 ng RNA and molecular barcoded adaptors spanning alpha/delta and beta/gamma chains. TCRdb independently ran MiXCR on the reads; one entry per CDR3 protein. The sample holds some 120,000 distinct CDR3 sequences; about an eighth are singletons and the top ten take 9.5% to 12%. Study conclusions and caveats: IR-seq and RNA-seq agreed better without single-read clonotypes. In IR-seq, single-read clonotypes were 75% to 90% of clonotypes but approximately 3.5% of reads.

The CDR3 contains 16 residues. In germline, CDR1 is DFQATT, CDR2 SNEGSKA (reference sequence). Germline trimming cut 4 bases from V and 0 bases from J; bases unmatched to any gene: 5. Sampling of bone marrow took place during active disease in every patient. A note on this clonotype: What it recognizes is unknown.

V and J are TRBV20-1 and TRBJ2-6; TRBD1 agrees at 8 bases. Sample: a population of CD138-negative cells sorted from bone marrow. The sequence was collected from a donor aged 40 or older with multiple myeloma. CDR3 sequence: CSAIDRGRSGANVLTF. The DNA for the CDR3 is TGCAGTGCTATTGACAGGGGCCGCTCTGGGGCCAACGTCCTGACTTTC.